Below are 9 T cell receptor beta chains sequenced from a single sample in a study of cytomegalovirus exposure and HLA in healthy donors (dated by TCRdb to 2016 to 2017). The library relied on the immunoSEQ multiplex PCR assay. For the multiplex PCR, a mixture combining 60 forward primers for TCR Vbeta segments and 13 reverse primers for TCR Jbeta segments was used. TCRdb obtained this table from immuneACCESS and retained in-frame rearrangements with V and J assigned. These tables miss some clones; where compared with another copy, unresolved V genes account for less than half of the shortfall, and the remainder is unexplained. The sample table holds about 130,000 clones, of which around 74% were seen once. 6.6% of the sample lies in the top ten. The material sequenced was PBMCs. The source is a man between 35 and 55 years old in good health and CMV-seropositive.

CDR3: CASSPNQDRGDQPQHF. CDR3 nucleotides: TGTGCCAGCAGCCCGAATCAAGACAGGGGAGATCAGCCCCAGCATTTT. The gene calls are TRBV16 and TRBJ1-5; 8 positions match TRBD1. The CDR3 sequence is 16 residues long. CDR1 and CDR2 from the germline V gene are KGHSY and FQNENV. The V gene end was trimmed by 4 bases and the J gene end by 5 bases; junction bases not matched to a gene: 10. The complete variable domain, with remaining parts taken from reference TRBV16 and TRBJ1-5, reads GEEVAQTPKHLVRGEGQKAKLYCAPIKGHSYVFWYQQVLKNEFKFLISFQNENVFDETGMPKERFSAKCLPNSPCSLEIQATKLEDSAVYFCASSPNQDRGDQPQHFGDGTRLSIL.

The chain combines TRBV19 with TRBJ1-2; TRBD1 agrees at 7 bases. Germline-derived CDR1 and CDR2 are LNHDA and SQIVND (reference sequence). CDR3 length equals 15 residues. V lost 0 bases, J lost 6 bases, and 7 bases stayed unmatched. CDR3 sequence reads: CASSIDLGDSDGYTF. The CDR3 DNA is TGTGCCAGTAGTATAGATCTAGGGGACAGCGATGGCTACACCTTC. The whole variable domain, filled in from reference TRBV19 and TRBJ1-2, reads DGGITQSPKYLFRKEGQNVTLSCEQNLNHDAMYWYRQDPGQGLRLIYYSQIVNDFQKGDIAEGYSVSREKKESFPLTVTSAQKNPTAFYLCASSIDLGDSDGYTFGSGTRLTVV.

The genes are TRBV2 and TRBJ2-3, with a possible D match to TRBD2 (7 bases). Trimming pared 7 bases from V and 2 bases from J, leaving 13 bases between. Germline CDR1 SNHLY, CDR2 FYNNEI. The CDR3 has 14 residues. CDR3 in amino acids: CASMAGAHTDTQYF. The CDR3 region has the DNA TGTGCCAGCATGGCGGGGGCCCACACAGATACGCAGTATTTT.

The rearrangement links TRBV7-9 to TRBJ2-7, with TRBD1 identical over 8 bases. Unmatched junction bases numbered 7, after V lost 3 bases and J lost 3 bases. Germline V CDR1 and CDR2: SEHNR, FQNEAQ (reference sequence). This CDR3 contains 15 residues. CDR3 in DNA: TGTGCCAGCAGCTTCCAGGGGGCCGCCGACTACGAGCAGTACTTC. Translation: CASSFQGAADYEQYF.

This clone was seen just once. The rearrangement joins TRBV5-1 to TRBJ2-1, with TRBD2 matching over 9 bases. The CDR3 extends over 15 amino acids. The V gene end was trimmed by 6 bases and the J gene end by 0 bases; junction bases not matched to a gene: 4. Germline CDR1 is SGHRS and CDR2 is YFSETQ. The CDR3 loop reads CASTNSGSSYNEQFF. The CDR3 DNA sequence: TGCGCCAGCACCAATAGCGGGAGCTCCTACAATGAGCAGTTCTTC.

A single count supports this clone. This chain joins TRBV28 and TRBJ1-1; 8 bases align to TRBD1. The CDR3 is 14 residues long. With V trimmed by 11 bases and J by 5 bases, 13 bases remained unmatched. The germline CDR1 and CDR2 sequences are MDHEN and SYDVKM. The CDR3 reads CAAAAPTGGTEAFF. In nucleotides, the CDR3 is TGTGCCGCAGCGGCCCCCACAGGGGGGACTGAAGCTTTCTTT. Full variable domain (outside the CDR3, taken from reference TRBV28 and TRBJ1-1): DVKVTQSSRYLVKRTGEKVFLECVQDMDHENMFWYRQDPGLGLRLIYFSYDVKMKEKGDIPEGYSVSREKKERFSLILESASTNQTSMYLCAAAAPTGGTEAFFGQGTRLTVV.

This chain joins TRBV2 and TRBJ2-1; 9 nucleotides match TRBD2. J was trimmed by 9 bases and V by 11 bases; bases with no gene match: 14. The CDR3 contains 14 residues. Germline CDR1 reads SNHLY; CDR2 reads FYNNEI. The CDR3 DNA is TGTGCCCGCCTGGGGCGGGAGGGCCTCGGTGAGCAGTTCTTC. This encodes CARLGREGLGEQFF.

The chain links TRBV7-9 to TRBJ1-6; D perhaps matches TRBD1 (5 bases). Trimming cost V 5 bases and J 6 bases, with 11 bases left between them. The germline V gene encodes CDR1 SEHNR and CDR2 FQNEAQ (reference sequence). This CDR3 has 14 amino acids. The CDR3 region has the DNA TGTGCCAGCAGCGATCAGACAGTTAATTCACCCCTCCACTTT. Translating it yields CASSDQTVNSPLHF.

This clone was counted between two and nine times. The V and J genes are TRBV29-1 and TRBJ2-1; TRBD2 matches 7 bases. The length of the CDR3 is 14 residues. CDR1 and CDR2 (germline): SQVTM, ANQGSEA. V lost 8 bases and J lost 4; bases outside the gene matches: 11. CDR3 sequence: CSIRPRGEYNEQFF. The CDR3 coding sequence is TGCAGCATACGTCCCCGGGGGGAATACAATGAGCAGTTCTTC.